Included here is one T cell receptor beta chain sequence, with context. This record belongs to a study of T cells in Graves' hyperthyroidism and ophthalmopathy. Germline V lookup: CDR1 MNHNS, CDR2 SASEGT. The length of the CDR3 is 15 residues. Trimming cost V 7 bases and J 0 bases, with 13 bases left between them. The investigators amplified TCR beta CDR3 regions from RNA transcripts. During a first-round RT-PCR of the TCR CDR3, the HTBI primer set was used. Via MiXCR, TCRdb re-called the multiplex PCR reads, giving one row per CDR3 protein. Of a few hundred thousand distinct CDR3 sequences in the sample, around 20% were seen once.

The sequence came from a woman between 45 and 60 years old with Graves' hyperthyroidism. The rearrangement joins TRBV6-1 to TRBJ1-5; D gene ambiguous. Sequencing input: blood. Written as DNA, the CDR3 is TGTGCCAGCACTAAAGACGGGTATAGCAATCAGCCCCAGCATTTT. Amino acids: CASTKDGYSNQPQHF.